The rows below give T cell receptor beta chains drawn from one sample of a study of blood T cell repertoires in COVID-19. Only in-frame clones appear in the TCRdb table, and some are missing; sequencing was by immunoSEQ multiplex PCR. This sample has around 250,000 clones, with around 82% found just once. Sequencing was carried out using peripheral blood. These receptors were obtained from an older man with acute or convalescent COVID-19. The CDR3 runs from the conserved cysteine through the conserved F or W. D genes are given only for firm matches. Rows may omit the clone size; those that give it use once, few, many or a size class.

J: TRBJ2-3
V: TRBV18
D: TRBD1
size: -
length: 15
CDR3: CASSPGQVGADTQYF
DNA: TGTGCCAGCTCACCGGGACAGGTTGGGGCAGATACGCAGTATTTT

J: TRBJ2-1
V: TRBV7-9
D: TRBD2
size: -
length: 15
CDR3: CASSLNSGSGNEQFF
DNA: TGTGCCAGCAGCTTAAATAGCGGGAGCGGCAATGAGCAGTTCTTC

J: TRBJ2-5
V: TRBV24-1
D: TRBD1
size: -
length: 15
CDR3: CATGGDRGRQETQYF
DNA: TGTGCCACCGGAGGGGACAGGGGGCGTCAGGAGACCCAGTACTTC

J: TRBJ2-4
V: TRBV5-1
D: TRBD1
size: -
length: 16
CDR3: CASSLPGTGAQNIQYF
DNA: TGCGCCAGCAGCTTACCCGGGACAGGGGCCCAAAACATTCAGTACTTC

J: TRBJ2-5
V: TRBV7-2
D: TRBD2
size: -
length: 15
CDR3: CASSQLAGAQETQYF
DNA: TGTGCCAGCAGCCAACTAGCGGGGGCCCAAGAGACCCAGTACTTC

J: TRBJ1-5
V: TRBV6-5
D: TRBD1
size: -
length: 14
CDR3: CASLETGRNQPQHF
DNA: TGTGCCAGCCTTGAGACAGGGCGCAATCAGCCCCAGCATTTT

J: TRBJ2-7
V: TRBV7-2
D: TRBD2
size: -
length: 16
CDR3: CASSLTAGGTLYEQYF
DNA: TGTGCCAGCAGCTTAACAGCGGGGGGAACCCTCTACGAGCAGTACTTC

J: TRBJ1-1
V: TRBV19
D: -
size: -
length: 14
CDR3: CASHPTGLNTEAFF
DNA: TGTGCCAGTCACCCCACAGGGCTGAACACTGAAGCTTTCTTT

J: TRBJ2-1
V: TRBV5-1
D: TRBD1
size: -
length: 14
CDR3: CASSLEGARNEQFF
DNA: TGCGCCAGCAGCTTGGAGGGGGCGCGCAATGAGCAGTTCTTC

J: TRBJ2-7
V: TRBV5-1
D: -
size: -
length: 15
CDR3: CASSLGGLVSYEQYF
DNA: TGCGCCAGCAGCTTGGGAGGGTTGGTGTCCTACGAGCAGTACTTC

J: TRBJ1-2
V: TRBV28
D: TRBD1
size: -
length: 14
CDR3: CASSLRDRLNGYTF
DNA: TGTGCCAGCAGTTTAAGGGACAGGCTAAATGGCTACACCTTC

J: TRBJ2-7
V: TRBV6-5
D: -
size: -
length: 12
CDR3: CASLGYGDEQYF
DNA: TGTGCCAGCCTGGGATACGGGGACGAGCAGTACTTC

J: TRBJ2-5
V: TRBV13
D: TRBD2
size: many
length: 15
CDR3: CASSIRLAGDETQYF
DNA: TGTGCCAGCAGCATCCGACTAGCGGGAGACGAGACCCAGTACTTC

J: TRBJ1-5
V: TRBV25-1
D: -
size: -
length: 12
CDR3: CASSTVNQPQHF
DNA: TGTGCCAGCAGTACGGTTAATCAGCCCCAGCATTTT

J: TRBJ2-3
V: TRBV2
D: TRBD2
size: once
length: 15
CDR3: CASRGLAGIGDTQYF
DNA: TGTGCCAGCAGAGGACTAGCGGGGATAGGAGATACGCAGTATTTT

J: TRBJ2-1
V: TRBV9
D: -
size: -
length: 14
CDR3: CASSVATGYNEQFF
DNA: TGTGCCAGCAGCGTAGCTACAGGTTACAATGAGCAGTTCTTC

J: TRBJ2-5
V: TRBV19
D: -
size: -
length: 17
CDR3: CASSITAGAGGRETQYF
DNA: TGTGCCAGTAGTATTACCGCGGGAGCAGGGGGCAGGGAGACCCAGTACTTC

J: TRBJ2-5
V: TRBV19
D: TRBD2
size: -
length: 15
CDR3: CASSIGLAGGETQYF
DNA: TGTGCCAGTAGTATCGGACTAGCGGGAGGAGAGACCCAGTACTTC

J: TRBJ2-1
V: TRBV25-1
D: -
size: -
length: 13
CDR3: CASSAAGVNEQFF
DNA: TGTGCCAGCAGTGCCGCAGGGGTCAATGAGCAGTTCTTC

J: TRBJ2-7
V: TRBV9
D: TRBD2
size: -
length: 16
CDR3: CASSPLAGGPAALQYF
DNA: TGTGCCAGCAGCCCACTAGCGGGAGGGCCCGCCGCACTGCAGTACTTC

J: TRBJ2-2
V: TRBV13
D: -
size: -
length: 15
CDR3: CASSSSVKNTGELFF
DNA: TGTGCCAGCAGCTCCTCGGTAAAGAACACCGGGGAGCTGTTTTTT

J: TRBJ2-2
V: TRBV27
D: -
size: -
length: 14
CDR3: CASSLSRRSGELFF
DNA: TGTGCCAGCAGTTTATCAAGGAGGTCCGGGGAGCTGTTTTTT

J: TRBJ2-1
V: TRBV5-1
D: TRBD1
size: -
length: 16
CDR3: CASSNRDRDSYNEQFF
DNA: TGCGCCAGCAGCAACCGGGACAGGGACTCTTACAATGAGCAGTTCTTC

J: TRBJ2-2
V: TRBV19
D: -
size: -
length: 14
CDR3: CASHQGTNTGELFF
DNA: TGTGCCAGTCATCAGGGAACGAACACCGGGGAGCTGTTTTTT

J: TRBJ2-3
V: TRBV24-1
D: TRBD2
size: -
length: 16
CDR3: CATSDLRLAGGDTQYF
DNA: TGTGCCACCAGTGATTTAAGACTAGCGGGGGGAGATACGCAGTATTTT

J: TRBJ2-7
V: TRBV24-1
D: -
size: -
length: 11
CDR3: CATSQSYEQYF
DNA: TGTGCCACCAGCCAATCCTACGAGCAGTACTTC

J: TRBJ2-7
V: TRBV4-1
D: TRBD2
size: -
length: 16
CDR3: CASSLQTSGGSYEQYF
DNA: TGCGCCAGCAGCCTCCAGACTAGCGGAGGTTCCTACGAGCAGTACTTC

J: TRBJ2-1
V: TRBV5-1
D: TRBD2
size: once
length: 15
CDR3: CASSPRTSGENEQFF
DNA: TGCGCCAGCAGCCCGAGGACTAGCGGGGAGAATGAGCAGTTCTTC

J: TRBJ2-1
V: TRBV11-2
D: TRBD2
size: -
length: 15
CDR3: CASSLDGLDNNEQFF
DNA: TGTGCCAGCAGCTTAGATGGACTAGACAACAATGAGCAGTTCTTC

J: TRBJ2-7
V: TRBV18
D: -
size: -
length: 13
CDR3: CASSRDGSNEQYF
DNA: TGTGCCAGCTCTCGCGACGGGAGCAACGAGCAGTACTTC

J: TRBJ2-3
V: TRBV7-9
D: -
size: -
length: 13
CDR3: CASSFRGAVTQYF
DNA: TGTGCCAGCAGCTTCCGAGGCGCAGTTACGCAGTATTTT

J: TRBJ2-3
V: TRBV5-8
D: TRBD2
size: -
length: 15
CDR3: CASSAGLADTDTQYF
DNA: TGTGCCAGCAGCGCGGGACTAGCGGACACAGATACGCAGTATTTT

J: TRBJ2-1
V: TRBV19
D: TRBD2
size: -
length: 15
CDR3: CASSPGLAGVGEQFF
DNA: TGTGCCAGTAGTCCGGGACTAGCGGGAGTGGGTGAGCAGTTCTTC

J: TRBJ2-1
V: TRBV6-6
D: TRBD1
size: once
length: 13
CDR3: CASREYRGNEQFF
DNA: TGTGCCAGCAGGGAATACAGGGGCAATGAGCAGTTCTTC

J: TRBJ1-5
V: TRBV28
D: -
size: -
length: 16
CDR3: CASSLETGARNQPQHF
DNA: TGTGCCAGCAGTTTAGAGACAGGAGCCCGTAATCAGCCCCAGCATTTT